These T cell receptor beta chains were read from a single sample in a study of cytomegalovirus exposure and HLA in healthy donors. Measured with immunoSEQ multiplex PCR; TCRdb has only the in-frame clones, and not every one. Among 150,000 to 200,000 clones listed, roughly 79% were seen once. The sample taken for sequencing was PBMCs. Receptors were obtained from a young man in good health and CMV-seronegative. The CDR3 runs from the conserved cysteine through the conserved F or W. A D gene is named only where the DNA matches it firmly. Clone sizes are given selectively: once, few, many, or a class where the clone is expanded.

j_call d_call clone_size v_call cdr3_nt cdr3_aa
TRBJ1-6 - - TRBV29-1 TGCAGCCTTCCTTATTCACCCCTCCACTTT CSLPYSPLHF
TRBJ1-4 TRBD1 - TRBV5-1 TGCGCCAGCAGCTTGGCCGGACAGGGGAACGAAAAACTGTTTTTT CASSLAGQGNEKLFF
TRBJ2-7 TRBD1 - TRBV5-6 TGTGCCAGCTCACGACCGGGACAGCTTGCGTCCTACGAGCAGTACTTC CASSRPGQLASYEQYF
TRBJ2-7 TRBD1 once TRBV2 TGTGCCAGCAGTGGCGACAGGGGCTCCTACGAGCAGTACTTC CASSGDRGSYEQYF
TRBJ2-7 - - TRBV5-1 TGCGCCAGCAGCTTGGAAAGCGAGGGGGAAATCGAGCAGTACTTC CASSLESEGEIEQYF
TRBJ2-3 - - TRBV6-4 TGTGCCAGCAGTGAGGCCGCGGAGGCAGATACGCAGTATTTT CASSEAAEADTQYF
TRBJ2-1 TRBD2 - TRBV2 TGTGCCAGCAGGGGAGGACTAGGGTTCAATGAGCAGTTCTTC CASRGGLGFNEQFF
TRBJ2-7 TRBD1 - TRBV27 TGTGCCAGCAGTCCCAGGACAGGGTACTACGAGCAGTACTTC CASSPRTGYYEQYF
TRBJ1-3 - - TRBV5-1 TGCGCCAGCAGCTTGGCACAACCGGGGTTCTCTGGAAACACCATATATTTT CASSLAQPGFSGNTIYF
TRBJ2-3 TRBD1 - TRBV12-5 TGTGCTAGTGGTCCGGGGACAGGGCTTAATACAGATACGCAGTATTTT CASGPGTGLNTDTQYF
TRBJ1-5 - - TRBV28 TGTGCCAGCAGTTCAGGAAACAGGGATCCGGGCCAGCCCCAGCATTTT CASSSGNRDPGQPQHF